This TCR beta chain originates from a study of blood T cell repertoires in COVID-19 (dated by TCRdb to about 2020). About the investigation overall: Collaborator samples came from the United States, Italy and Spain and covered acute and convalescent phases of COVID-19. Subjects who had been exposed to COVID-19, were actively infected with it, or had recovered from it provided the deeply sampled blood TCRbeta repertoires that made up the dataset. The repertoires were made available in a free public database intended to serve as a resource for research on the immune response to SARS-CoV-2. The samples were drawn from the first 160 participants of the ongoing ImmuneRACE study and from over 950 subjects provided by 6 global collaborators. The sample metadata nearly always contained a de-identified subject ID, COVID-19 status, age in years and sex. Where available, HLA class I and class II types were taken from metadata supplied by the sample provider and were not determined by assay-based typing. The material from the prospective study consisted of cDNA or gDNA derived from T cells, B-cell-depleted T cells, or PBMCs.

Collaborating institutions collected whole blood in K2EDTA tubes following their own protocols. For TCRbeta analysis, collaborators shipped samples as frozen whole blood, isolated PBMCs, or DNA extracted from either of those sample types. CDR3 length: 16 amino acids, cysteine to phenylalanine. Just CDR3 DNA is preserved here, 48 bases in frame from base 1. The germline V gene (reference sequence) provides CDR1 MNHNY and CDR2 SVGAGI. The germline V and J ends show losses of 6 bases and 4 bases respectively, and no gene match explains 9 bases of the junction. TCRbeta CDR3 regions were amplified from genomic DNA using the immunoSEQ Assay, a bias-controlled multiplex PCR. Turning to the authors' computational methods: Within the assay, amplification of reference gene primers was used to estimate how many nucleated cells each sample contained. To quantify the absolute abundance of each unique TCRbeta CDR3 rearrangement, sequence reads were collapsed and filtered. For each sample, productive Simpson clonality was calculated by taking the square root of Simpson's diversity index across productive rearrangements. Imported from immuneACCESS, the table was reduced by TCRdb to in-frame sequences with V and J called. These copies leave out some clones; in studies compared against another copy, an unresolved V gene accounts for under half, and the cause of the remainder is not known. V, J and clone size are taken as reported in that table, and D and trimming were inferred from the DNA itself. Here the sample has 70,000 or so clones; about 89% occur a single time. Jointly, the top ten make up around 0.6% of the sample.

Broad study findings and their caveats: How much clinical and demographic metadata was included differed by source and by participant, and the metadata was provided uncurated.

This clone was recorded once. Its antigen specificity is not known. Within one base of it there is no much larger clone, and no base qualities were kept. The sequenced sample consisted of peripheral blood. The chain links TRBV6-6 with TRBJ2-1; 10 bases in between match TRBD2. The receptor comes from a man aged 60 to 69 with acute or convalescent COVID-19. The CDR3 protein sequence reads: CASSSVAGGPYNEQFF. At the DNA level, the sequence is TGTGCCAGCAGCTCGGTAGCGGGAGGACCATACAATGAGCAGTTCTTC.